The 22 T cell receptor beta chains below come from one sample, sequenced in a study of T cells in Graves' hyperthyroidism and ophthalmopathy. Amplified TCR beta CDR3 regions came from RNA transcripts. A first-round RT-PCR of the TCR CDR3 used the HTBI primer set. TCRdb ran MiXCR on the multiplex PCR reads and lists one entry per CDR3 protein. The repertoire consists of 600,000 or so distinct CDR3 sequences, with 15% to 20% occurring once and the leading ten covering over 3.5%. Sequencing was performed on blood. These receptors came from a woman younger than 45 with Graves' hyperthyroidism.

The J gene is TRBJ2-6, the V gene TRBV9, with D perhaps matching TRBD2 (5 bases). CDR3 length: 17 amino acids. V lost 0 bases, J lost 1 base, and 11 bases lay in between. Per the germline V gene, CDR1 is SGDLS and CDR2 is YYNGEE. CDR3 DNA: TGTGCCAGCAGCGTAGGTGTGGGAGATTCTGGGGCCAACGTCCTGACTTTC. Protein sequence: CASSVGVGDSGANVLTF.

This clonotype was seen a few times. The chain is built from TRBV7-2 and TRBJ2-2; D call uncertain. Germline V gene data show CDR1 as SGHTA and CDR2 as FQGNSA. The CDR3 extends over 15 amino acids. V shed 3 bases and J shed 6 bases, with 14 bases lying between them. The CDR3 spells CASSLNLPSPGELFF. The CDR3 coding sequence is TGTGCCAGCAGCTTGAATCTCCCGTCACCCGGGGAGCTGTTTTTT.

The chain joins TRBV12-3 or TRBV12-4 to TRBJ2-4, with 13 bases that match TRBD2. The CDR3 is made up of 17 amino acids. The trim removed 5 bases at V and 0 bases at J, leaving 4 bases unmatched. Written as DNA, the CDR3 is TGTGCCAGCAGTCCGACTAGCGGGGGGTCAGCCAAAAACATTCAGTACTTC. Protein: CASSPTSGGSAKNIQYF.

This clonotype has a count of ten or more. V usage is TRBV11-3 and J usage is TRBJ2-7; D is unresolved. With 1 base removed from V and 1 base from J, the gap between germline ends came to 8 bases. This CDR3 region has 14 residues. Germline assignment: CDR1 SGHNT and CDR2 YENEEA. As DNA, the CDR3 is TGTGCCAGCAGCTTAGGGGCAGCATCCTACGAGCAGTACTTC. This sequence encodes CASSLGAASYEQYF. Drawing the rest from reference TRBV11-3 and TRBJ2-7, the complete variable domain is EAGVVQSPRYKIIEKKQPVAFWCNPISGHNTLYWYLQNLGQGPELLIRYENEEAVDDSQLPKDRFSAERLKGVDSTLKIQPAELGDSAVYLCASSLGAASYEQYFGPGTRLTVT.

This clonotype was counted many times. The rearrangement links TRBV28 to TRBJ2-1; D gene uncertain. Germline assignment: CDR1 MDHEN and CDR2 SYDVKM. CDR3 length equals 15 residues. V was clipped by 3 bases and J by 8 bases, with 17 bases between them. CDR3 sequence (DNA): TGTGCCAGCAGTTTCACTGGACGGCTATTCGATGAGCAGTTCTTC. Its translation: CASSFTGRLFDEQFF.

This clonotype was detected ten times or more. CDR3 residues: CASSSTRAGGEAQHF. The CDR3, as DNA: TGTGCCAGCAGTTCTACAAGGGCAGGCGGGGAGGCCCAGCATTTT. The rearrangement links TRBV12-3 or TRBV12-4 to TRBJ1-5; D is undetermined. V lost 4 bases to trimming and J lost 11 bases, with 21 bases between them. The CDR3 loop spans 15 amino acids.

This clonotype was detected a few times. At one of its ends the junction is not consistent with the germline gene, which may arise from a read error. V is TRBV7-9 and J is TRBJ2-6, with D maybe TRBD1 (5 bases). The CDR3 runs to 16 residues. Germline assignment: CDR1 SEHNR and CDR2 FQNEAQ (reference sequence). The CDR3 spells CASSPAKGLGADVLTF. The DNA of the CDR3 is TGTGCCAGCAGCCCGGCGAAGGGGCTTGGGGCCGACGTCCTGACTTTC.

At least ten counts were recorded for this clonotype. The chain uses TRBV7-2 and TRBJ1-4; D is unresolved. Germline CDR1 and CDR2: SGHTA and FQGNSA. There are 13 residues in the CDR3. V was pared by 3 bases and J by 3 bases, with 5 bases between. This CDR3 is CASSLSPNEKLFF. CDR3 coding DNA: TGTGCCAGCAGCTTGAGCCCTAATGAAAAACTGTTTTTT. The variable domain in full, with the rest retrieved from reference TRBV7-2 and TRBJ1-4, is GAGVSQSPSNKVTEKGKDVELRCDPISGHTALYWYRQSLGQGLEFLIYFQGNSAPDKSGLPSDRFSAERTGGSVSTLTIQRTQQEDSAVYLCASSLSPNEKLFFGSGTQLSVL.

This clonotype was counted between two and nine times. The chain has TRBV24-1 and TRBJ2-7, with D tentatively TRBD1 (6 bases). From germline, CDR1 is KGHDR and CDR2 SFDVKD. The germline V and J ends were trimmed by 2 bases and 5 bases, with 12 bases remaining between them. The CDR3 is made up of 14 amino acids. CDR3 sequence reads: CATSDSDRTHEQYF. CDR3 sequence (DNA): TGTGCCACCAGTGATTCCGACAGGACCCACGAGCAGTACTTC.

This clonotype was observed at least ten times. The V call is TRBV7-2, the J call TRBJ2-7; no clear D. Germline loops: CDR1 SGHTA, CDR2 FQGNSA. V lost 2 bases, J lost 5 bases, and 13 bases lay in between. This CDR3 contains 14 residues. CDR3 sequence (DNA): TGTGCCAGCAGCTTATCGCAGGTGGCGGACGAGCAGTACTTC. It encodes CASSLSQVADEQYF.

V is TRBV6-1 and J is TRBJ2-7, with D possibly called TRBD1 or TRBD2 (6 bases each). The CDR3 loop spans 15 amino acids. V lost 0 bases and J lost 3, with 12 bases in between. The V gene's germline CDR1 is MNHNS and CDR2 SASEGT. The CDR3 loop reads CASSEAWGAGYEQYF. CDR3 DNA: TGTGCCAGCAGTGAAGCGTGGGGGGCAGGCTACGAGCAGTACTTC.

With respect to this clonotype: Given a much more abundant clone one base away, this may be a read error. CDR3 coding DNA: TGTGCCAGCAGCGTAGCCGGGTATCAGCCCCAGCATTTT. Amino acid sequence: CASSVAGYQPQHF. The V call is TRBV9, the J call TRBJ1-5; D unresolved. Germline lookup yields CDR1 SGDLS and CDR2 YYNGEE. The CDR3 runs to 13 residues. Between the trimmed V and J ends, which lost 0 bases and 5 bases, there was a span of 6 bases.

This clonotype was observed many times. The chain couples TRBV11-1 to TRBJ2-2, with D tentatively TRBD1 (6 bases). Germline V lookup: CDR1 SGHAT, CDR2 FQDESV (reference sequence). This CDR3 is built from 14 residues. V lost 5 bases and J 2 bases, leaving 9 bases between the germline ends. CDR3 sequence: CASSLDSNTGELFF. In nucleotides, the CDR3 is TGTGCCAGCAGCCTGGACAGTAACACCGGGGAGCTGTTTTTT.

V usage is TRBV28 and J usage is TRBJ1-3, with 9 bases matching TRBD1. The V gene's germline CDR1 is MDHEN and CDR2 SYDVKM. The CDR3 has 16 residues. The junction had 5 bases not matched to a gene; V was cut back by 2 bases and J by 3 bases. CDR3 region: CASSLKQGAGGNTIYF. In DNA, the CDR3 is TGTGCCAGCAGTTTAAAACAGGGGGCCGGTGGAAACACCATATATTTT. Filled out from reference TRBV28 and TRBJ1-3, the complete variable domain reads DVKVTQSSRYLVKRTGEKVFLECVQDMDHENMFWYRQDPGLGLRLIYFSYDVKMKEKGDIPEGYSVSREKKERFSLILESASTNQTSMYLCASSLKQGAGGNTIYFGEGSWLTVV.

Note on this clonotype: A much larger clonotype is one base distant, so this may be a read error. The J gene is TRBJ2-5, the V gene TRBV2; TRBD2 matches at 10 bases. Germline V gene lookup returns CDR1 SNHLY and CDR2 FYNNEI. Losses at the gene ends were 8 bases for V and 5 bases for J; bases not matched to a gene: 8. The CDR3 consists of 14 residues. CDR3 in DNA: TGTGCCAGCCGCCTAGCGGGAGTATCCGAGACCCAGTACTTC. Translation: CASRLAGVSETQYF.

The chain carries TRBV7-9 and TRBJ1-5; D remains unclear. The DNA matches TRBJ2-3 better at its end, which makes the J call doubtful. CDR1 and CDR2 from the germline V gene are SEHNR and FQNEAQ (reference sequence). The CDR3 covers 12 residues. CDR3 in amino acids: CASSFVGLPQYF. CDR3 sequence (DNA): TGTGCCAGCAGCTTCGTGGGCTTGCCCCAGTATTTT.

This clonotype occurred a few times. The CDR3 spells CASSSLAGGGDIQYF. CDR3 DNA sequence: TGTGCCAGCAGCTCCCTAGCGGGGGGGGGGGACATTCAGTACTTC. The rearrangement joins TRBV7-9 to TRBJ2-4, with 12 bases that match TRBD2. The CDR3 has 15 residues. The germline gives CDR1 SEHNR, CDR2 FQNEAQ (reference sequence). Trimming cost V 4 bases and J 8 bases; bases outside gene matches: 6.

There are many counts of this clonotype. The chain recombines TRBV7-9 with TRBJ2-5, with a weak D call TRBD2 (5 bases). Germline V gene data show CDR1 as SEHNR and CDR2 as FQNEAQ (reference sequence). Trimming removed 2 bases from V and 5 bases from J, with 21 bases in between. This CDR3 has 17 residues. As DNA, the CDR3 is TGTGCCAGCAGCTTACGTTTACAACTAGGGAATAGGGAGACCCAGTACTTC. Encoded protein: CASSLRLQLGNRETQYF.

This clonotype showed up many times. The CDR3 reads CAWSVSRTSSTDTQYF. DNA for the CDR3: TGTGCCTGGAGTGTCTCCCGGACGTCTAGCACAGATACGCAGTATTTT. V gene TRBV30 combines with J gene TRBJ2-3; D ambiguous. This CDR3 comprises 16 residues. Trimming left V 0 bases short and J 0 bases short, with 13 bases between. CDR1 GTSNPN and CDR2 SVGIG come from the germline V gene (reference sequence).

This clonotype came up many times. The rearrangement uses TRBV28 and TRBJ2-5; D is uncertain. The CDR3 contains 12 residues. CDR1 and CDR2 (germline): MDHEN, SYDVKM. V lost 5 bases and J 4 bases, leaving 8 bases between the germline ends. The CDR3 DNA reads as TGTGCCAGCAGTCTAAGGCGAGAGACCCAGTACTTC. Translation gives CASSLRRETQYF.

At least ten counts were recorded for this clonotype. The V gene is TRBV5-1, the J gene TRBJ2-1, with 9 nucleotides matching TRBD2. This CDR3 region has 15 residues. Germline V CDR1 and CDR2: SGHRS, YFSETQ. Trimming took 0 bases from V and 10 from J; bases not matched to a gene: 8. The CDR3 loop is CASSLAAGGPGEQFF. The CDR3, as DNA: TGCGCCAGCAGCTTGGCTGCGGGAGGGCCGGGAGAGCAGTTCTTC. The full variable domain, its missing parts supplied by reference TRBV5-1 and TRBJ2-1, is KAGVTQTPRYLIKTRGQQVTLSCSPISGHRSVSWYQQTPGQGLQFLFEYFSETQRNKGNFPGRFSGRQFSNSRSEMNVSTLELGDSALYLCASSLAAGGPGEQFFGPGTRLTVL.

The rearrangement links TRBV4-3 to TRBJ2-2; 9 positions match TRBD2. CDR1 and CDR2 from the germline V gene are LGHNA and YSLEER. The J segment lost 4 bases and the V segment lost 0 bases, leaving 3 bases of the junction unmatched. This CDR3 has 16 amino acids. The CDR3 protein is CASSQDSREGTGELFF. For the CDR3, the DNA is TGCGCCAGCAGCCAAGATTCGCGGGAGGGCACCGGGGAGCTGTTTTTT.